This entry concerns a single T cell receptor (beta chain). Its antigen is not identified. A read error may explain this, as a much larger clone is one base away. The sample comes from a study of breast tumors, draining lymph nodes, adjacent tissues. Samples came from axillary lymph nodes draining the breast cancer. J gave up 5 bases and V 9 bases, and 8 bases lay outside the gene matches. This CDR3 contains 14 residues. Germline V gene lookup returns CDR1 MNHEY and CDR2 SVGEGT. Broader study findings: Luminal-like breast cancer showed significantly higher tumor–nontumor repertoire similarity than basal-like. Data fit most tumor T cells coming from lymph node, expanding in tumor. Compared with lymph nodes, tumors were less diverse; compared with nontumor tissue, more.

In TCRdb, the multiplex PCR reads were re-called with MiXCR into one record per CDR3 protein. The sample shows roughly 260,000 distinct CDR3 sequences, 30% of them seen only once. This sequence originates from a female donor with breast cancer. Some clones in this sample may be carry-over from other donors' samples. The specimen was axillary lymph node tissue. The chain recombines TRBV6-2 or TRBV6-3 with TRBJ2-2, with 8 bases fitting TRBD2. The CDR3 here is CASRTSRGTGELFF. The CDR3 nucleotides are TGTGCCAGTAGGACTAGCAGAGGGACCGGGGAGCTGTTTTTT.